A single T cell receptor (beta chain) is shown here with its context. The source of the sample is a study of T cell changes during pregnancy in multiple sclerosis. From germline, CDR1 is SGHTA and CDR2 FQGNSA. This CDR3 region has 15 residues. The V and J ends lost 1 base and 1 base respectively, with 10 bases between them. Sequencing used immunoSEQ multiplex PCR; TCRdb keeps in-frame clones, though not all of them. The data hold some 80,000 clones, with 70% to 90% observed a single time. The chain carries TRBV7-2 and TRBJ1-2; a weak D match, TRBD1 (6 bases). The sample consisted of peripheral blood, taken in the first trimester of pregnancy. This receptor was obtained from a female donor in good health, enrolled as a control in a pregnancy study. The chain's CDR3 is CASSLENRVNYGYTF. The CDR3 coding sequence is TGTGCCAGCAGCTTAGAGAACAGGGTTAACTATGGCTACACCTTC. The full variable domain, completed using reference TRBV7-2 and TRBJ1-2, is GAGVSQSPSNKVTEKGKDVELRCDPISGHTALYWYRQSLGQGLEFLIYFQGNSAPDKSGLPSDRFSAERTGGSVSTLTIQRTQQEDSAVYLCASSLENRVNYGYTFGSGTRLTVV.